Following are 21 T cell receptor beta chains from one sample sequenced in a study of blood T cell repertoires in COVID-19. Clones were sequenced by immunoSEQ multiplex PCR, and TCRdb holds only the in-frame ones, with some missing. The sample gives approximately 300,000 clones, around 87% of which show up once; under 5.5% is in the top ten. Material: PBMCs or T cells enriched from blood (not recorded which). All receptors come from a young woman who had recovered from COVID-19.

This clone was recorded once. V is TRBV7-3 and J is TRBJ2-1; 10 bases are shared with TRBD2. The CDR3 length is 16 residues. Germline values: CDR1 SGHTA, CDR2 FQGTGA. The V gene end was trimmed by 1 base and the J gene end by 4 bases; junction bases not matched to a gene: 4. The CDR3 DNA reads TGTGCCAGCAGCTTAAGTAGCGGGGGGCCTTACAATGAGCAGTTCTTC. As protein: CASSLSSGGPYNEQFF.

This chain uses TRBV19 with TRBJ1-5; the D is unclear. This CDR3 is 13 amino acids long. The V and J ends lost 6 bases and 1 base respectively, with 7 bases between them. CDR1 is LNHDA and CDR2 is SQIVND in the germline V gene (reference sequence). The CDR3 coding sequence is TGTGCCAGTAGACATTCCAGCAATCAGCCCCAGCATTTT. Translating gives CASRHSSNQPQHF.

The chain uses TRBV12-3 or TRBV12-4 and TRBJ2-7, with D possibly being TRBD1 (5 bases). The CDR3 has 13 residues. Trimming left V 7 bases short and J 0 bases short, with 10 bases between. The CDR3 DNA sequence: TGTGCCAGCAAAGATGACAGCTCCTACGAGCAGTACTTC. This sequence encodes CASKDDSSYEQYF.

The chain links TRBV14 to TRBJ2-1; weak D call: TRBD1 (6 bases). V gave up 0 bases and J gave up 2 bases, with 14 bases separating them. The length of the CDR3 is 17 residues. In germline, CDR1 is SGHDN, CDR2 FVKESK. The CDR3 bases are TGTGCCAGCAGCCAAGATATGGGACATCTACCCTACAATGAGCAGTTCTTC. It is translated as CASSQDMGHLPYNEQFF.

V is TRBV11-1 and J is TRBJ1-6; 7 bases are shared with TRBD1. CDR1 is SGHAT and CDR2 is FQDESV in the germline V gene (reference sequence). This CDR3 has 16 residues. Losses at the gene ends were 4 bases for V and 10 bases for J; bases not matched to a gene: 13. The CDR3 protein is CASSSQRGRGGSPLHF. In DNA, the CDR3 is TGTGCCAGCAGCTCTCAAAGGGGGCGCGGGGGGTCACCCCTCCACTTT.

The chain carries TRBV6-5 and TRBJ1-6; D is unclear. Germline values: CDR1 MNHEY, CDR2 SVGAGI. V lost 4 bases and J 6 bases, leaving 13 bases between the germline ends. The CDR3 loop spans 15 amino acids. CDR3: CASSWEGGSNSPLHF. CDR3 in DNA: TGTGCCAGCAGTTGGGAGGGTGGGAGTAATTCACCCCTCCACTTT.

The J gene is TRBJ1-1, the V gene TRBV4-1; D possibly corresponds to TRBD1 (6 bases). Trimming took off 0 bases at V and 5 bases at J, with 13 bases between the two ends. This CDR3 spans 15 amino acids. Germline assignment: CDR1 MGHRA and CDR2 YSYEKL. CDR3 in DNA: TGCGCCAGCAGCCAAGAGGCTAGGGGGAAGACTGAAGCTTTCTTT. Protein: CASSQEARGKTEAFF.

This clone appeared a few times. This chain connects TRBV5-6 to TRBJ1-6; TRBD1 agrees at 8 bases. This CDR3 spans 15 amino acids. J was trimmed by 6 bases and V by 4 bases; bases with no gene match: 6. Germline lookup yields CDR1 SGHDT and CDR2 YYEEEE. As DNA, the CDR3 is TGTGCCAGCAGCATATGGGACAGGAGTAATTCACCCCTCCACTTT. This encodes CASSIWDRSNSPLHF.

This sequence joins TRBV5-1 and TRBJ1-3; TRBD1 is a possible D gene (5 bases). Trimming shortened V by 5 bases and J by 1 base, and 13 bases separated the two germline ends. The CDR3 runs to 15 residues. The germline gives CDR1 SGHRS, CDR2 YFSETQ. The CDR3 region is CASRGQGGSGNTIYF. The CDR3 region has the DNA TGCGCCAGCAGAGGGCAGGGTGGATCTGGAAACACCATATATTTT.

This chain links TRBV4-1 with TRBJ1-5, with D unclear. Per germline, CDR1 MGHRA and CDR2 YSYEKL. V lost 1 base and J lost 1, with 5 bases in between. The CDR3 contains 14 residues. The CDR3 bases are TGCGCCAGCAGCCAAGGGCAGAGCAATCAGCCCCAGCATTTT. This sequence encodes CASSQGQSNQPQHF.

CDR3 nucleotide sequence: TGTGCCAGCAGTTTATTATCCAGGACAGGGGCTGACTATGGCTACACCTTC. This sequence encodes CASSLLSRTGADYGYTF. The gene calls are TRBV28 and TRBJ1-2, with TRBD1 identical over 9 bases. V trimming: 1 base; J trimming: 3 bases; junction bases outside the gene matches: 9. Germline CDR1 reads MDHEN; CDR2 reads SYDVKM. This CDR3 contains 17 residues.

The chain has TRBV7-2 and TRBJ1-2, with 7 bases aligning to TRBD1. The CDR3 has 14 residues. The germline gives CDR1 SGHTA, CDR2 FQGNSA. V trimming: 5 bases; J trimming: 7 bases; junction bases outside the gene matches: 10. CDR3 sequence: CASSPRTGAPGYTF. The CDR3 DNA sequence: TGTGCCAGCAGCCCCCGAACAGGGGCTCCTGGCTACACCTTC.

This rearrangement joins TRBV25-1 to TRBJ2-7; a weak D match, TRBD1 (5 bases). Trimming shortened V by 4 bases and J by 2 bases, and 6 bases separated the two germline ends. This CDR3 has 12 amino acids. CDR1 and CDR2 from the germline V gene are MGHDK and SYGVNS. The CDR3 is CASSGQPYEQYF. CDR3 DNA: TGTGCCAGCAGTGGACAGCCCTACGAGCAGTACTTC.

This chain connects TRBV6-5 to TRBJ2-3; no firm D call. This CDR3 is 13 amino acids long. Trimming stripped 6 bases from V and 0 bases from J, with 7 bases between. Germline lookup yields CDR1 MNHEY and CDR2 SVGAGI. DNA of the CDR3: TGTGCCAGCAGGCCGGTTAGCACAGATACGCAGTATTTT. It specifies CASRPVSTDTQYF.

The chain links TRBV5-1 to TRBJ2-1, with 7 bases fitting TRBD2. CDR1 SGHRS and CDR2 YFSETQ come from the germline V gene. CDR3 length: 15 residues. The J segment lost 3 bases and the V segment lost 0 bases, leaving 3 bases of the junction unmatched. CDR3 in amino acids: CASSLGRGYYNEQFF. The CDR3 coding sequence is TGCGCCAGCAGCTTGGGGCGGGGGTACTACAATGAGCAGTTCTTC.

The V call is TRBV3-1 (or the pseudogene TRBV3-2), the J call TRBJ1-4; D unclear. The CDR3 is made up of 11 amino acids. V shed 2 bases and J shed 13 bases, with 8 bases lying between them. From germline, CDR1 is LGHDT and CDR2 YNNKEL (reference sequence). The CDR3 DNA follows: TGTGCCAGCAGCCAACCCGGACTACTGTTTTTT. Amino acid sequence: CASSQPGLLFF.

This clone is a singleton in its sample. CDR3 bases: TGTGCCAGCAGACACAGGGGCTCCTACGAGCAGTACTTC. It translates to CASRHRGSYEQYF. The chain is built from TRBV3-1 (or the pseudogene TRBV3-2) and TRBJ2-7, with 7 bases matching TRBD1. V lost 6 bases, J lost 0 bases, and 2 bases stayed unmatched. Per the germline V gene, CDR1 is LGHDT and CDR2 is YNNKEL (reference sequence). The CDR3 runs 13 residues.

The CDR3 nucleotides are TGTGCCAGCAGCTTAGTAGGGGGCGGACAGCCCCAGCATTTT. Translated, it gives CASSLVGGGQPQHF. V and J are TRBV7-2 and TRBJ1-5, with 7 bases fitting TRBD1. The V and J ends lost 1 base and 7 bases, in that order; junction bases with no gene match: 4. The CDR3 totals 14 residues. In germline, CDR1 is SGHTA, CDR2 FQGNSA.

DNA of the CDR3: TGTGCCAGCCGGAGGGACCCACCTACGGCTTTCTTT. The encoded protein is CASRRDPPTAFF. The J gene is TRBJ1-1, the V gene TRBV6-6; possible D gene TRBD1, 5 bases. The CDR3 sequence is 12 residues long. The germline V and J ends were trimmed by 8 bases and 11 bases, with 18 bases remaining between them. Germline V gene data show CDR1 as MNHNY and CDR2 as SVGAGI (reference sequence).

The J gene is TRBJ1-4, the V gene TRBV4-1; 8 positions match TRBD1. The CDR3 sequence is 16 residues long. Trimming took 4 bases from V and 7 from J; bases not matched to a gene: 11. CDR1 is MGHRA and CDR2 is YSYEKL in the germline V gene. The CDR3 loop is CASSLEARGQSEKLFF. The CDR3 DNA sequence: TGCGCCAGCAGCCTAGAAGCCAGGGGGCAAAGTGAAAAACTGTTTTTT.

This chain uses TRBV6-5 with TRBJ1-3; perhaps TRBD1 as D (6 bases). V was shortened by 6 bases and J by 0 bases, with 9 bases between the two germline ends. The CDR3 is 14 residues long. The germline gives CDR1 MNHEY, CDR2 SVGAGI. DNA of the CDR3: TGTGCCAGCAGGACAGGACTCTCTGGAAACACCATATATTTT. The encoded protein is CASRTGLSGNTIYF.